The clone carrying this TCR beta chain was seen more than once but under ten times. Its antigen is as yet unknown. In the same sample, other DNA sequences code for this CDR3. The record originates from a study of beta chain features in type 1 diabetes. Findings and caveats of the study: PCR might preferentially amplify shorter templates, equally in patients and controls. cDNA sequencing could over-represent cells with high TCR expression. Among patients with Type 1 diabetes, TCRB CDR3s were moderately but significantly shorter in every one of the four CD4+ subsets.

The authors reverse transcribed all of the isolated RNA, so sequencing captured expressed TCRB transcripts. Profiling relied on immunoSEQ multiplex PCR, and the TCRdb table lists in-frame clones only, not all of them. The sample has 240,000 or so clones, roughly 22% seen once. The V gene end was trimmed by 5 bases and the J gene end by 2 bases; junction bases not matched to a gene: 5. The CDR3 is made up of 14 amino acids. The V gene's germline CDR1 is SEHNR and CDR2 FQNEAQ (reference sequence). This clonotype originated in a woman aged 35 to 49 with type 1 diabetes. V and J are TRBV7-9 and TRBJ2-7, with 8 bases identical to TRBD1. The sequenced sample consisted of naive CD4+ T cells from blood. CDR3 loop: CASSLRQGPYEQYF. Here the CDR3 DNA reads TGTGCCAGCAGCCTACGACAGGGGCCCTACGAGCAGTACTTC.